The T cell receptor beta chain under discussion was sequenced for a study of blood T cell repertoires in COVID-19. Profiled with immunoSEQ multiplex PCR; TCRdb holds only in-frame clones, not every one. The data hold about 160,000 clones, with 84% observed a single time. The CDR3 runs 14 residues. V lost 5 bases and J 2 bases, leaving 13 bases between the germline ends. The V gene is TRBV5-3, the J gene TRBJ2-5; TRBD2 might be the D (6 bases). TRBV5-3 is treated as an ORF (open reading frame) with a function not yet certain. Source material: peripheral blood. The origin of this receptor is a man aged 35 to 55 who had recovered from COVID-19. The CDR3 protein is CARSPWGVQETQYF. The DNA of the CDR3 is TGTGCCAGAAGTCCCTGGGGGGTACAAGAGACCCAGTACTTC.